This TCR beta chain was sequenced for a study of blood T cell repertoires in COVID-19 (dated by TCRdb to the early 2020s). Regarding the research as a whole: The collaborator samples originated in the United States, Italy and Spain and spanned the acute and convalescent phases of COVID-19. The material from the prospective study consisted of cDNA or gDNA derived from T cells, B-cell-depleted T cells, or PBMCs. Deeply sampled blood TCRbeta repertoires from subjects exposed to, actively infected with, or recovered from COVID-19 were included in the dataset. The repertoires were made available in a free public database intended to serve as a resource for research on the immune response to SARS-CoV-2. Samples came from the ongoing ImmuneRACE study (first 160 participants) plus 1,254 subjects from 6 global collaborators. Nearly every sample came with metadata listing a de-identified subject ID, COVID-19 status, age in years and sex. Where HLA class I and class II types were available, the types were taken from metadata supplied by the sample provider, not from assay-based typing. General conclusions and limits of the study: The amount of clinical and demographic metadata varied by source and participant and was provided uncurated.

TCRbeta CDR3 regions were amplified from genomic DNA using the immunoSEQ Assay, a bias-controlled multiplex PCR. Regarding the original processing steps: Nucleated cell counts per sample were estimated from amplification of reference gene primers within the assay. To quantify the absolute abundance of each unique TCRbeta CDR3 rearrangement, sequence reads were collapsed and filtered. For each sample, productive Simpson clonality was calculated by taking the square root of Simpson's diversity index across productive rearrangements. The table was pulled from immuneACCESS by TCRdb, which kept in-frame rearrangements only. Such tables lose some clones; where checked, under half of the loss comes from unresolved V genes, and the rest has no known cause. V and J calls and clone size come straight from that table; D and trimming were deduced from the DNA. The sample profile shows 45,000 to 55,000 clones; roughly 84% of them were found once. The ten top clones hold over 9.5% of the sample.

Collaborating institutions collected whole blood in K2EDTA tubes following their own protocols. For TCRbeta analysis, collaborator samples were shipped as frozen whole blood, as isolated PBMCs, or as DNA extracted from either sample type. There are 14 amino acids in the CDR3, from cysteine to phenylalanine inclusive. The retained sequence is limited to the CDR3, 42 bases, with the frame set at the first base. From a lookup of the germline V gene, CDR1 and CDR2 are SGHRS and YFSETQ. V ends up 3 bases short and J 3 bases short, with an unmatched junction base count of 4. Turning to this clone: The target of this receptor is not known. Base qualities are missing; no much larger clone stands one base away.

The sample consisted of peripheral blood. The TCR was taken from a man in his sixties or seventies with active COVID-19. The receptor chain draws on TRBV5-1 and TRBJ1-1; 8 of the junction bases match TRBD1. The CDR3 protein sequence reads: CASSYLDRDTEAFF. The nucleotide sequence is TGCGCCAGCAGCTACTTGGACAGGGACACTGAAGCTTTCTTT.